This T cell receptor (beta chain) was identified in a study of Graves' ophthalmopathy and Graves' hyperthyroidism. Trimming removed 8 bases at V and 7 bases at J, with 20 bases between. The germline CDR1 and CDR2 sequences are MGHDK and SYGVNS. This CDR3 region has 14 residues. CDR3 regions of TCR beta were amplified from RNA transcripts. HTBI primers primed a first-round RT-PCR, and a second-round multiplex PCR followed. MiXCR, applied by TCRdb to the multiplex PCR reads, yields one record per CDR3 protein. Among some 250,000 distinct CDR3 sequences, about 47% were seen once, and the ten largest hold roughly 50%. Study-wide points: This model predicted ophthalmopathy progression (sensitivity around 71%, specificity about 72%).

About this clonotype: Its target is not known.

The gene calls are TRBV25-1 and TRBJ2-5; no definite D call. Sequenced: peripheral blood. This clonotype was obtained from an adult man with Graves' ophthalmopathy. CDR3 coding DNA: TGTGCCAGCTCACCAGGTGGGCTCCTCGGGACCCAGTACTTC. This sequence encodes CASSPGGLLGTQYF. The variable domain in full, completed from reference TRBV25-1 and TRBJ2-5, reads EADIYQTPRYLVIGTGKKITLECSQTMGHDKMYWYQQDPGMELHLIHYSYGVNSTEKGDLSSESTVSRIRTEHFPLTLESARPSHTSQYLCASSPGGLLGTQYFGPGTRLLVL.